This entry concerns a single T cell receptor beta chain. The record originates from a study of T cell changes during pregnancy in multiple sclerosis. The CDR3 runs to 14 residues. Trimming pared 4 bases from V and 0 bases from J, leaving 4 bases between. Germline lookup yields CDR1 MNHEY and CDR2 SVGAGI. Sequenced by immunoSEQ multiplex PCR; TCRdb stores in-frame clones only, minus some. The table lists some 63,000 clones, 75% to 95% of them singletons. The chain recombines TRBV6-5 with TRBJ2-6, with no clear D. The source of this sequence is a female donor with multiple sclerosis, enrolled in a pregnancy study. This material consisted of peripheral blood, taken before pregnancy. The CDR3 DNA follows: TGTGCCAGCAGTTCCCTCTCTGGGGCCAACGTCCTGACTTTC. This encodes CASSSLSGANVLTF.